The 10 T cell receptor beta chains in this list originate from one sample, sequenced in a study of cytomegalovirus exposure and HLA in healthy donors. It was with 60 Vbeta and 13 Jbeta primers that the PCR ran. Data came from immunoSEQ multiplex PCR; TCRdb stores just in-frame clones and leaves some out. The table lists approximately 190,000 clones, about 84% of them singletons. Sequenced sample: PBMCs. All receptors come from a man aged 50 to 60 in good health and CMV-seronegative.

CDR3 sequence: CAISERPSGGGYEQYF. The CDR3 coding sequence is TGTGCCATCAGTGAACGTCCCAGCGGGGGCGGCTACGAGCAGTACTTC. The J gene is TRBJ2-7, the V gene TRBV10-3, with 8 bases lining up with TRBD2. The V gene end was trimmed by 3 bases and the J gene end by 3 bases; junction bases not matched to a gene: 10. The CDR3 is 16 amino acids. Germline V gene sequence: CDR1 ENHRY, CDR2 SYGVKD.

This clone was seen a handful of times. The chain links TRBV29-1 to TRBJ2-5; TRBD1 agrees at 9 bases. Germline trimming cut 6 bases from V and 4 bases from J; bases unmatched to any gene: 3. The CDR3 totals 12 residues. Germline V gene lookup returns CDR1 SQVTM and CDR2 ANQGSEA. The CDR3 loop is CSVLTGGETQYF. In DNA, the CDR3 is TGCAGCGTCCTGACAGGGGGAGAGACCCAGTACTTC.

This clone was detected only once. The rearrangement uses TRBV7-9 and TRBJ1-5; TRBD1 might be the D (5 bases). Trimming pared 5 bases from V and 2 bases from J, leaving 10 bases between. Germline-derived CDR1 and CDR2 are SEHNR and FQNEAQ (reference sequence). CDR3 length equals 14 residues. In DNA, the CDR3 is TGTGCCAGCAGCCCCGGACAAGGCAATCAGCCCCAGCATTTT. Its protein product is CASSPGQGNQPQHF.

The V gene is TRBV7-2, the J gene TRBJ2-7, with 7 bases that match TRBD1. V trimming: 3 bases; J trimming: 5 bases; junction bases outside the gene matches: 7. Germline-derived CDR1 and CDR2 are SGHTA and FQGNSA. The CDR3 totals 14 residues. CDR3 coding DNA: TGTGCCAGCAGCTTCGAGGACAGGATCCACGAGCAGTACTTC. Its translation: CASSFEDRIHEQYF.

The chain couples TRBV10-3 to TRBJ1-2; TRBD1 aligns across 9 bases. J gave up 0 bases and V 2 bases, and 16 bases lay outside the gene matches. The CDR3 is 20 residues long. Per germline, CDR1 ENHRY and CDR2 SYGVKD. CDR3 in amino acids: CAISEPSKGTGSGTNYGYTF. The DNA for the CDR3 is TGTGCCATCAGTGAGCCGAGTAAGGGGACAGGGAGTGGGACTAACTATGGCTACACCTTC.

The chain combines TRBV5-6 with TRBJ2-3; perhaps TRBD2 as D (7 bases). Trimming removed 1 base at V and 1 base at J, with 13 bases between. The germline CDR1 and CDR2 sequences are SGHDT and YYEEEE. This CDR3 comprises 16 residues. The CDR3 loop is CASSLWGGKGTDTQYF. In DNA, the CDR3 is TGTGCCAGCAGCTTGTGGGGGGGCAAGGGCACAGATACGCAGTATTTT. Using reference TRBV5-6 and TRBJ2-3 for the parts outside the CDR3, the full variable domain is DAGVTQSPTHLIKTRGQQVTLRCSPKSGHDTVSWYQQALGQGPQFIFQYYEEEERQRGNFPDRFSGHQFPNYSSELNVNALLLGDSALYLCASSLWGGKGTDTQYFGPGTRLTVL.

The chain has TRBV15 and TRBJ2-1; perhaps TRBD2 as D (5 bases). Per the germline V gene, CDR1 is LNHNV and CDR2 is YYDKDF (reference sequence). This CDR3 contains 12 residues. With 3 bases removed from V and 6 bases from J, the gap between germline ends came to 6 bases. The CDR3 DNA reads TGTGCCACCAGCAGGACTATCAATGAGCAGTTCTTC. Amino acids: CATSRTINEQFF.

Here the CDR3 reads CASSPTSGDTGELFF. Written as DNA, the CDR3 is TGTGCCAGCAGTCCGACTAGCGGGGACACCGGGGAGCTGTTTTTT. The rearrangement links TRBV2 to TRBJ2-2; 11 bases are shared with TRBD2. Trimming cost V 5 bases and J 3 bases; bases outside gene matches: 2. CDR1 is SNHLY, CDR2 FYNNEI, per germline. The CDR3 runs to 15 residues.

The genes are TRBV19 and TRBJ2-3; possible D gene TRBD2, 6 bases. The germline V and J ends were trimmed by 5 bases and 2 bases, with 14 bases remaining between them. CDR3 size: 15 residues. From germline, CDR1 is LNHDA and CDR2 SQIVND (reference sequence). CDR3 residues: CASSSSEGFTDTQYF. DNA for the CDR3: TGTGCCAGTAGTTCTTCGGAGGGATTCACAGATACGCAGTATTTT.

This chain connects TRBV7-2 to TRBJ1-6; TRBD1 matches at 7 bases. The trim removed 1 base at V and 4 bases at J, leaving 10 bases unmatched. The CDR3 runs to 18 residues. CDR1 and CDR2 from the germline V gene are SGHTA and FQGNSA. The CDR3 nucleotides are TGTGCCAGCAGCTTAGTTGGGGGTGGACAGGTTTATAATTCACCCCTCCACTTT. It is translated as CASSLVGGGQVYNSPLHF.